The rows below give T cell receptor delta chains drawn from one sample of a study of Vδ1+ human thymocytes. TCRdb reanalyzed the multiplex PCR reads using CATT. This sample has about 54,000 delta-chain clones, with approximately 16% found just once. Sequenced input: Vdelta1+ gamma-delta thymocytes from the thymus. The receptors derive from a boy in the first two years of life who had congenital heart surgery. Both conserved end residues are part of each CDR3. A D gene is named only where the DNA matches it firmly. Not every row has a clone size; where given, it reads once, few, many or a size class.

TRDD3,few,TRDV1,TRDJ1,CALGEVRGESTGGYPYTDKLIF,TGTGCTCTTGGGGAAGTGCGAGGTGAAAGTACTGGGGGATACCCGTACACCGATAAACTCATCTTT
TRDD3,-,TRDV2,TRDJ1,CACDTGILLGDISDKLIF,TGTGCCTGTGACACAGGGATTTTACTGGGGGATATTAGCGATAAACTCATCTTT
TRDD3,-,TRDV1,TRDJ1,CALGHFPLLGVYTDKLIF,TGTGCTCTTGGACACTTCCCGTTACTGGGGGTTTACACCGATAAACTCATCTTT
TRDD3,once,TRDV1,TRDJ1,CALGELGKTPNYRGDTETDKLIF,TGTGCTCTTGGGGAACTAGGAAAAACACCGAACTACCGGGGGGATACGGAGACCGATAAACTCATCTTT
-,few,TRDV1,TRDJ1,CALGEVQWEHTDKLIF,TGTGCTCTTGGGGAAGTTCAGTGGGAACACACCGATAAACTCATCTTT
TRDD3,few,TRDV1,TRDJ1,CALGEQNFPGDNGLIF,TGTGCTCTTGGGGAACAAAACTTTCCTGGGGATAATGGACTCATCTTT
TRDD3,-,TRDV1,TRDJ1,CALGDAVPPNWGSGLATDKLIF,TGTGCTCTTGGGGACGCAGTTCCACCTAACTGGGGATCGGGTTTGGCCACCGATAAACTCATCTTT
TRDD3,few,TRDV1,TRDJ1,CALGELGCSPMGDTLAYTDKLIF,TGTGCTCTTGGGGAACTAGGGTGCAGCCCAATGGGGGATACGCTAGCCTACACCGATAAACTCATCTTT
-,-,TRDV1,TRDJ1,CALGESYAVLVWGVDKLIF,TGTGCTCTTGGGGAATCCTACGCTGTACTTGTCTGGGGCGTCGATAAACTCATCTTT
TRDD3,-,TRDV1,TRDJ1,CALGDRTLGDKKLIF,TGTGCTCTTGGGGATCGAACCCTGGGGGATAAGAAACTCATCTTT
TRDD3,-,TRDV1,TRDJ1,CALGELESPAILGDLTDKLIF,TGTGCCCTTGGGGAACTTGAGTCACCCGCCATACTGGGGGACCTCACCGATAAACTCATCTTT
TRDD3,few,TRDV1,TRDJ1,CALGGRFGRTGVPYTDKLIF,TGTGCTCTTGGGGGACGCTTCGGGCGGACTGGGGTCCCGTACACCGATAAACTCATCTTT
-,-,TRDV1,TRDJ1,CALGALPAYTDKLIF,TGTGCTCTTGGGGCTCTCCCCGCGTACACCGATAAACTCATCTTT
TRDD3,-,TRDV1,TRDJ1,CALGARWDWGTLYTDKLIF,TGTGCTCTTGGGGCTCGCTGGGACTGGGGGACCTTGTACACCGATAAACTCATCTTT
-,-,TRDV1,TRDJ1,CALGEIPGRLFLYTDKLIF,TGTGCTCTTGGGGAAATTCCCGGACGGCTCTTTCTGTACACCGATAAACTCATCTTT
TRDD3,-,TRDV1,TRDJ1,CALGDSHPSYWGIHTDKLIF,TGTGCTCTTGGGGACTCCCATCCCTCTTACTGGGGGATACACACCGATAAACTCATCTTT
-,-,TRDV1,TRDJ1,CALGQIPLYTDKLIF,TGTGCTCTTGGGCAAATTCCCCTTTACACCGATAAACTCATCTTT
-,few,TRDV1,TRDJ1,CALGEGGVGTDKLIF,TGTGCTCTTGGGGAAGGAGGGGTGGGCACCGATAAACTCATCTTT
TRDD3,few,TRDV1,TRDJ1,CALGGPPPTIWGIKADKLIF,TGTGCTCTTGGGGGACCCCCTCCTACTATCTGGGGGATAAAGGCCGATAAACTCATCTTT
-,-,TRDV1,TRDJ1,CALGFPAGSFLRLGDDTDKLIF,TGTGCTCTTGGCTTCCCTGCTGGAAGCTTCCTACGGCTGGGGGATGATACCGATAAACTCATCTTT
-,-,TRDV1,TRDJ1,CALGELHFPTELGSDKLIF,TGTGCTCTTGGGGAATTACACTTTCCTACCGAGCTGGGGAGCGATAAACTCATCTTT
TRDD3,-,TRDV1,TRDJ1,CALGELRPQRLGDTTDKLIF,TGTGCTCTTGGGGAACTAAGGCCTCAACGACTGGGGGATACCACCGATAAACTCATCTTT
TRDD3,few,TRDV1,TRDJ1,CALGERCLWGYADDGYTDKLIF,TGTGCTCTTGGGGAAAGATGTCTTTGGGGATACGCGGATGACGGGTACACCGATAAACTCATCTTT
TRDD3,-,TRDV1,TRDJ1,CALRELEVGLRHFTGGYASDKLIF,TGTGCTCTTAGGGAACTAGAGGTGGGGCTACGTCACTTTACTGGGGGATACGCGTCCGATAAACTCATCTTT
-,-,TRDV1,TRDJ1,CALGESPTAVLGLPEYTDKLIF,TGTGCTCTTGGGGAATCTCCTACGGCTGTACTGGGGCTCCCTGAGTACACCGATAAACTCATCTTT
TRDD3,-,TRDV1,TRDJ1,CALGDPFPPYWGIRYTDKLIF,TGTGCTCTTGGGGATCCCTTCCCCCCTTACTGGGGGATTAGGTACACCGATAAACTCATCTTT
TRDD3,-,TRDV1,TRDJ1,CALGEPIFYTGEVKLIF,TGTGCTCTTGGGGAACCGATCTTCTACACTGGGGAGGTTAAACTCATCTTT
-,few,TRDV1,TRDJ1,CALGPKHRLYTDKLIF,TGTGCTCTTGGACCCAAGCACCGGTTATACACCGATAAACTCATCTTT